Each of the 30 T cell receptor beta chains below was sequenced from the same sample in a study of blood T cells in healthy people across ages. A sample-barcoded 5' primer and a J-beta primer mix were used in a second PCR of about 7 to 12 cycles. One entry per CDR3 protein results from TCRdb running MiXCR on the 5' RACE reads. The sample has approximately 960,000 distinct CDR3 sequences, under 35% seen once. These data are also associated with another study on T cells of mothers and their children.

The sequenced material came from blood. These receptors were taken from a woman between 40 and 50 years old in good health.

The rearrangement links TRBV20-1 to TRBJ1-2, with a tentative D call TRBD1 (5 bases). The CDR3 is 13 residues long. V shed 3 bases and J shed 8 bases, with 16 bases lying between them. In germline, CDR1 is DFQATT, CDR2 SNEGSKA (reference sequence). CDR3 DNA sequence: TGCAGTGCTAGCGGACAAATACTGAGCGGCTACACCTTC. Translation: CSASGQILSGYTF.

This clonotype was counted ten times or more. The chain carries TRBV29-1 and TRBJ2-5; 14 bases map to TRBD2. This CDR3 contains 16 residues. Germline assignment: CDR1 SQVTM and CDR2 ANQGSEA. V shed 6 bases, J shed 2 bases, and the junction held 8 bases outside the gene matches. CDR3: CSVKPRLAGGQETQYF. The CDR3 DNA reads TGCAGCGTCAAACCACGACTAGCGGGGGGGCAAGAGACCCAGTACTTC.

The chain joins TRBV27 to TRBJ1-2; TRBD1 is a possible D gene (6 bases). CDR3 length: 14 residues. Germline V gene sequence: CDR1 MNHEY, CDR2 SMNVEV (reference sequence). Trimming removed 2 bases from V and 5 bases from J, with 12 bases in between. This CDR3 is CASSLKGGGYGYTF. The CDR3, as DNA: TGTGCCAGCAGTTTAAAAGGGGGTGGATATGGCTACACCTTC.

This clonotype was found a few times. The chain carries TRBV5-1 and TRBJ2-1; 7 nucleotides match TRBD2. The CDR3 has 15 residues. V dropped 0 bases and J dropped 6; count of bases not matched to a gene: 6. Germline lookup yields CDR1 SGHRS and CDR2 YFSETQ. CDR3 in amino acids: CASSLGAGRGNEQFF. DNA for the CDR3: TGCGCCAGCAGCTTGGGCGCGGGGAGGGGCAATGAGCAGTTCTTC.

This clonotype was found many times. The chain carries TRBV11-2 and TRBJ2-1; D call uncertain. V lost 4 bases and J 9 bases, leaving 13 bases between the germline ends. Germline CDR1 reads SGHAT; CDR2 reads FQNNGV. The CDR3 runs to 13 residues. CDR3 amino acids: CASSWIGDGEQFF. The CDR3 nucleotides read TGTGCCAGCAGCTGGATTGGGGATGGTGAGCAGTTCTTC. The complete variable domain, with remaining parts taken from reference TRBV11-2 and TRBJ2-1, reads EAGVAQSPRYKIIEKRQSVAFWCNPISGHATLYWYQQILGQGPKLLIQFQNNGVVDDSQLPKDRFSAERLKGVDSTLKIQPAKLEDSAVYLCASSWIGDGEQFFGPGTRLTVL.

Concerning this clonotype: This clone may be a read error of a much larger clone one base away. CDR3 nucleotides: TGTGCCAGCACTCCCAAAGGGGGCTATGAGCAGTACTTC. This codes for CASTPKGGYEQYF. The chain is built from TRBV28 and TRBJ2-5; 7 positions agree with TRBD1. After removal of 7 bases from V and 11 bases from J, the junction contained 13 bases not matched to a gene. Germline V gives CDR1 MDHEN, CDR2 SYDVKM. The CDR3 covers 13 residues.

A word on this clonotype: One end of the junction is discordant with germline, which a read error may explain. The rearrangement uses TRBV12-3 or TRBV12-4 and TRBJ2-5; D tentatively reads TRBD1 or TRBD2 (8 bases each). CDR3 length: 16 residues. The CDR3 nucleotides read TGTGGCAGCACCTTAGAACAGGGGGGACGGGGGGGAGAGCAGTACTTC. This gives the protein CGSTLEQGGRGGEQYF.

This clonotype showed up many times. V gene TRBV28 combines with J gene TRBJ2-1, with TRBD2 matching over 15 bases. The CDR3 covers 15 residues. The V segment lost 6 bases and the J segment 11 bases; nucleotides outside the gene matches: 8. The germline V gene has CDR1 MDHEN and CDR2 SYDVKM. The CDR3 here is CASSRTSGGAGKQFF. As DNA, the CDR3 is TGTGCCAGCAGCCGGACTAGCGGGGGGGCTGGGAAGCAGTTCTTC.

This clonotype was seen more than once but under ten times. The J gene is TRBJ2-3, the V gene TRBV11-2; 10 bases match TRBD2. Trimming removed 2 bases from V and 6 bases from J; junction bases left unmatched: 5. CDR3 length: 15 amino acids. Germline V lookup: CDR1 SGHAT, CDR2 FQNNGV. The CDR3, as DNA: TGTGCCAGCAGCTTACTGGGGACTAGCGTGGATACGCAGTATTTT. Protein: CASSLLGTSVDTQYF.

On this clonotype: Germline and junction disagree at one end, which may indicate a read error. The chain has TRBV20-1 and TRBJ2-7; 9 bases match TRBD1. Per the germline V gene, CDR1 is DFQATT and CDR2 is SNEGSKA (reference sequence). This CDR3 region has 15 residues. The CDR3 is CRARAYGQGSYEQYF. The CDR3 coding sequence is TGCAGGGCTAGAGCCTACGGACAGGGGTCCTACGAGCAGTACTTC.

This clonotype was counted at least ten times. This chain uses TRBV11-2 with TRBJ2-5; TRBD2 agrees at 7 bases. Germline lookup yields CDR1 SGHAT and CDR2 FQNNGV. Germline trimming cut 5 bases from V and 4 bases from J; bases unmatched to any gene: 10. CDR3 length: 15 residues. The CDR3 here is CASSAQWGGGETQYF. The DNA for the CDR3 is TGTGCCAGCAGCGCACAATGGGGGGGGGGAGAGACCCAGTACTTC.

This clonotype was seen a handful of times. The chain uses TRBV27 and TRBJ2-3; 12 nucleotides align to TRBD2. Germline-derived CDR1 and CDR2 are MNHEY and SMNVEV (reference sequence). This CDR3 region has 15 residues. The junction had 4 bases not matched to a gene; V was cut back by 3 bases and J by 6 bases. The CDR3 protein is CASSFASGGADTQYF. As DNA, the CDR3 is TGTGCCAGCAGTTTCGCTAGCGGGGGGGCGGATACGCAGTATTTT.

This clonotype has a handful of counts. The chain combines TRBV28 with TRBJ2-5, with 7 positions matching TRBD1. This CDR3 spans 15 amino acids. The J segment lost 1 base and the V segment lost 8 bases, leaving 10 bases of the junction unmatched. Germline V gene sequence: CDR1 MDHEN, CDR2 SYDVKM. The CDR3 nucleotides are TGTGCCAGCCTGTCTGCGACAGGGACCCAAGAGACCCAGTACTTC. This sequence encodes CASLSATGTQETQYF.

This clonotype has a single count. The gene calls are TRBV11-1 and TRBJ2-5; D perhaps matches TRBD2 (5 bases). CDR1 is SGHAT, CDR2 FQDESV, per germline (reference sequence). Trimming removed 4 bases from V and 5 bases from J, with 14 bases in between. This CDR3 contains 14 residues. This CDR3 reads CASSSLSRGETQYF. The CDR3 coding sequence is TGTGCCAGCAGCTCCCTTTCGAGAGGGGAGACCCAGTACTTC.

The chain uses TRBV5-1 and TRBJ1-1, with D possibly matching TRBD1 (5 bases). Trimming pared 3 bases from V and 3 bases from J, leaving 12 bases between. Germline V gives CDR1 SGHRS, CDR2 YFSETQ. The CDR3 spans 14 residues. The CDR3 sequence: CASSSLGGDTEAFF. In DNA, the CDR3 is TGCGCCAGCAGCTCCTTAGGAGGGGACACTGAAGCTTTCTTT.

A few counts support this clonotype. V is TRBV20-1 and J is TRBJ2-7, with 14 bases identical to TRBD2. J was trimmed by 5 bases and V by 7 bases; bases with no gene match: 7. The CDR3 is 14 amino acids. Per the germline V gene, CDR1 is DFQATT and CDR2 is SNEGSKA (reference sequence). CDR3 DNA sequence: TGCAGTGTCAGCGGACTAGCGGGGGGTGACGAGCAGTACTTC. Translating gives CSVSGLAGGDEQYF.

The DNA for the CDR3 is TGTGCCAGCAGCTTGATTACCTCTGGACAGGGCTTTTACGAGCAGTACTTC. The encoded protein is CASSLITSGQGFYEQYF. V and J are TRBV5-6 and TRBJ2-7; 8 nucleotides agree with TRBD1. V dropped 1 base and J dropped 4; count of bases not matched to a gene: 13. This CDR3 is built from 17 residues. CDR1 and CDR2 (germline): SGHDT, YYEEEE.

The genes are TRBV7-9 and TRBJ2-1, with D perhaps TRBD2 (6 bases). The CDR3 has 14 residues. The germline V gene encodes CDR1 SEHNR and CDR2 FQNEAQ (reference sequence). Trimming took 3 bases from V and 8 from J, leaving 14 bases between them. Here the CDR3 reads CASSLGTDYDEQFF. The CDR3 bases are TGTGCCAGCAGCTTGGGGACTGATTATGATGAGCAGTTCTTC.

The CDR3 coding sequence is TGTGCCAGCAGTCCGGGACAGGGGTTCCCCGGGGAGCTGTTTTTT. It translates to CASSPGQGFPGELFF. The genes are TRBV6-1 and TRBJ2-2, with 10 bases matching TRBD1. V lost 5 bases and J lost 6; bases outside the gene matches: 6. Germline CDR1 and CDR2: MNHNS and SASEGT. The CDR3 consists of 15 residues.

This chain uses TRBV12-3 or TRBV12-4 with TRBJ2-3, with no clear D. The CDR3 consists of 12 residues. V was shortened by 6 bases and J by 6 bases, with 10 bases between the two germline ends. DNA of the CDR3: TGTGCCAGCAGCCGGAGCGTGGATACGCAGTATTTT. Residues: CASSRSVDTQYF.

This clonotype was observed a handful of times. The chain has TRBV20-1 and TRBJ2-3; no clear D gene. CDR1 is DFQATT, CDR2 SNEGSKA, per germline (reference sequence). V was clipped by 4 bases and J by 1 base, with 15 bases between them. The CDR3 length is 15 residues. DNA for the CDR3: TGCAGTGCTACCTCAGCAGATGAAGGCACAGATACGCAGTATTTT. Translating it yields CSATSADEGTDTQYF.

This clonotype came up many times. The gene calls are TRBV28 and TRBJ1-2; 8 nucleotides align to TRBD1. The CDR3 extends over 16 amino acids. V lost 2 bases and J lost 4; bases outside the gene matches: 9. The germline CDR1 and CDR2 sequences are MDHEN and SYDVKM. The DNA of the CDR3 is TGTGCCAGCAGTTTAGGACAGGGAGTGGGGAGCTATGGCTACACCTTC. Residues: CASSLGQGVGSYGYTF.

This clonotype has more than one count but fewer than ten. This sequence joins TRBV5-6 and TRBJ2-3; no firm D call. This CDR3 comprises 12 residues. V lost 4 bases and J lost 7, with 10 bases in between. Germline CDR1 SGHDT, CDR2 YYEEEE. In DNA form, the CDR3 reads TGTGCCAGCAGCCTTACTATCAATACGCAGTATTTT. Amino acid sequence: CASSLTINTQYF.

In its sample, this clonotype was seen a few times. This rearrangement joins TRBV3-1 to TRBJ1-2; 7 bases align to TRBD1. The CDR3 runs 14 residues. CDR1 and CDR2 from the germline V gene are LGHDT and YNNKEL (reference sequence). The V segment lost 7 bases and the J segment 4 bases; nucleotides outside the gene matches: 9. As DNA, the CDR3 is TGTGCCAGCAACTTAAAGACAGGGATCTATGGCTACACCTTC. Translated, it gives CASNLKTGIYGYTF.

A remark on this clonotype: A much larger clonotype is one base distant, so this may be a read error. V and J are TRBV12-3 or TRBV12-4 and TRBJ1-2; D is perhaps TRBD1 (5 bases). This CDR3 comprises 14 residues. V was clipped by 6 bases and J by 3 bases, with 14 bases between them. The CDR3 here is CASRLAGRDYGYTF. CDR3 in DNA: TGTGCCAGCAGGTTGGCGGGACGGGACTATGGCTACACCTTC.

In DNA, the CDR3 is TGTGCCAGCAGTTCCGTATCAGGGTACACTGAAGCTTTCTTT. Protein: CASSSVSGYTEAFF. The chain employs TRBV28 and TRBJ1-1; tentative D call: TRBD1 (5 bases). Germline CDR1 reads MDHEN; CDR2 reads SYDVKM. CDR3 length equals 14 residues. Trimming pared 4 bases from V and 3 bases from J, leaving 12 bases between.

This clonotype was counted only a few times. The chain uses TRBV19 and TRBJ1-2, with D possibly being TRBD1 (6 bases). The germline V gene has CDR1 LNHDA and CDR2 SQIVND (reference sequence). Trimming took 8 bases from V and 3 from J, leaving 13 bases between them. This CDR3 comprises 13 residues. CDR3 sequence (DNA): TGTGCCAGTCAGGGGTTGTCGGACTATGGCTACACCTTC. This gives the protein CASQGLSDYGYTF.

This clonotype was seen repeatedly, ten times or more. The chain links TRBV7-9 to TRBJ2-7; tentatively, D is TRBD1 (6 bases). The germline V gene has CDR1 SEHNR and CDR2 FQNEAQ (reference sequence). This CDR3 is 15 amino acids long. The V end lost 2 bases, the J end lost 1 base, and 12 bases lay between the germline ends. The CDR3, as DNA: TGTGCCAGCAGCTTACTACGAGGACAGTCCTACGAGCAGTACTTC. Translated, it gives CASSLLRGQSYEQYF.

This clonotype appeared a few times. The chain employs TRBV5-5 and TRBJ2-7; D is undetermined. The CDR3 loop spans 12 amino acids. The germline V and J ends were trimmed by 4 bases and 2 bases, with 7 bases remaining between them. Germline assignment: CDR1 SGHKS and CDR2 YYEKEE (reference sequence). CDR3 sequence reads: CASSAEAYEQYF. As DNA, the CDR3 is TGTGCCAGCAGCGCAGAGGCCTACGAGCAGTACTTC.

Note on this clonotype: This likely comes from a read error, as the CDR3 has no conserved phenylalanine or tryptophan at its end. The V gene is TRBV20-1, the J gene TRBJ2-1; D is unclear. Germline loops: CDR1 DFQATT, CDR2 SNEGSKA (reference sequence). This CDR3 is 11 amino acids long. Trimming shortened V by 7 bases and J by 9 bases, and 13 bases separated the two germline ends. DNA for the CDR3: TGCAGTGTTGGATCGGCACGTGAGCAGTTCCTC. It codes for CSVGSAREQFL.